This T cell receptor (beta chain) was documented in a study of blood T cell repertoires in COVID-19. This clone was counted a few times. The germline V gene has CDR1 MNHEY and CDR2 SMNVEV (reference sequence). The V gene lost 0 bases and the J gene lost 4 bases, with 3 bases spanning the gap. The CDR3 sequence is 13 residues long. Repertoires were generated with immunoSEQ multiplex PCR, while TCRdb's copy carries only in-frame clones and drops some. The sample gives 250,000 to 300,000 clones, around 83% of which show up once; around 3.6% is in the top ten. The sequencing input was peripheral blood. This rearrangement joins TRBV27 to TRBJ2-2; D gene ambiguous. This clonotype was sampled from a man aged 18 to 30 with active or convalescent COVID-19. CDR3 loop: CASSLSATGELFF. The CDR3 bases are TGTGCCAGCAGTTTATCGGCCACCGGGGAGCTGTTTTTT.